This entry concerns a single T cell receptor beta chain. Methods used by the authors: Estimated nucleated cell counts came from reference gene primer amplification. Repertoires were generated with immunoSEQ multiplex PCR, while TCRdb's copy carries only in-frame clones and drops some. That table furnishes V, J and clone size, whereas the DNA furnished D and trimming. The sample carries roughly 520,000 clones, 88% recorded once. The sample is drawn from a study of blood T cell repertoires in COVID-19. Study-wide background: The United States, Italy and Spain were the sources of the acute and convalescent COVID-19 samples.

The CDR3 is made up of 12 amino acids. V was cut by 5 bases and J by 12 bases, with 17 bases left in between. Per the germline V gene, CDR1 is LNHDA and CDR2 is SQIVND (reference sequence). This receptor was obtained from a woman aged 40 to 50 who had recovered from COVID-19. The chain carries TRBV19 and TRBJ2-7, with D maybe TRBD2 (7 bases). Sequenced input: PBMCs or T cells enriched from blood (not recorded which). The CDR3 sequence is CASSAGRTAMYF. In nucleotides, the CDR3 is TGTGCCAGTAGTGCCGGGAGGACAGCTATGTACTTC.